Presented here are 19 T cell receptor beta chains from one specimen sequenced in a study of cytomegalovirus exposure and HLA in healthy donors. Assay used: immunoSEQ multiplex PCR; TCRdb lists only in-frame clones, some missing. There are more than 150,000 clones in the sample; around 90% occur only once, and under 3% lies in the top ten. The specimen sequenced was PBMCs. All receptors derive from a man between 18 and 35 years old in good health and CMV-seronegative.

The V and J genes are TRBV6-1 and TRBJ2-3, with 15 bases fitting TRBD2. Germline V gene data show CDR1 as MNHNS and CDR2 as SASEGT. This CDR3 region has 15 residues. With 6 bases clipped from V and 5 bases from J, the junction kept 3 bases outside the gene matches. The CDR3 nucleotides are TGTGCCAGCAGCCGGACTAGCGGGAGGGAAGATACGCAGTATTTT. Residues: CASSRTSGREDTQYF.

The chain couples TRBV6-5 to TRBJ2-3; 8 bases line up with TRBD2. CDR1 is MNHEY and CDR2 is SVGAGI in the germline V gene. CDR3 length: 14 amino acids. V shed 6 bases, J shed 0 bases, and the junction held 2 bases outside the gene matches. The CDR3 bases are TGTGCCAGCAGGTCGGGGGGGAGCACAGATACGCAGTATTTT. This gives the protein CASRSGGSTDTQYF.

The rearrangement uses TRBV2 and TRBJ2-3, with TRBD2 matching 8 bases. Losses at the gene ends were 8 bases for V and 2 bases for J; bases not matched to a gene: 18. The CDR3 consists of 18 residues. Per the germline V gene, CDR1 is SNHLY and CDR2 is FYNNEI. This CDR3 reads CASLSGRVAGMITDTQYF. The DNA for the CDR3 is TGTGCCAGCCTCTCGGGCCGGGTAGCGGGGATGATCACAGATACGCAGTATTTT.

This chain's CDR3 is CAWSVSGGANEQFF. The CDR3 DNA follows: TGTGCCTGGAGTGTTTCTGGCGGGGCCAATGAGCAGTTCTTC. The rearrangement joins TRBV30 to TRBJ2-1; possibly TRBD2 for D (6 bases). V was cut by 0 bases and J by 6 bases, with 12 bases left in between. Per germline, CDR1 GTSNPN and CDR2 SVGIG (reference sequence). The CDR3 covers 14 residues.

In its sample, this clone was seen once. This chain uses TRBV2 with TRBJ1-5, with D possibly TRBD1 on 5 matching bases. The CDR3 totals 15 residues. Germline V CDR1 and CDR2: SNHLY, FYNNEI. Trimming stripped 3 bases from V and 6 bases from J, with 15 bases between. As DNA, the CDR3 is TGTGCCAGCAGTGAGTCGGTGGAGGGGCTTCAGCCCCAGCATTTT. Translated: CASSESVEGLQPQHF.

This chain uses TRBV27 with TRBJ2-1, with 9 bases that match TRBD2. Germline V gene data show CDR1 as MNHEY and CDR2 as SMNVEV (reference sequence). Germline trimming cut 3 bases from V and 2 bases from J; bases unmatched to any gene: 2. The CDR3 runs to 15 residues. For the CDR3, the DNA is TGTGCCAGCAGTTTTAGCGGGAGCACCTACAATGAGCAGTTCTTC. Translating it yields CASSFSGSTYNEQFF.

The gene calls are TRBV29-1 and TRBJ1-1, with TRBD1 identical over 9 bases. The CDR3 length is 12 residues. V was clipped by 4 bases and J by 3 bases; unmatched bases: 0. Germline values: CDR1 SQVTM, CDR2 ANQGSEA. The CDR3 is CSVGQGDTEAFF. The DNA of the CDR3 is TGCAGCGTTGGACAGGGGGACACTGAAGCTTTCTTT.

This rearrangement joins TRBV5-8 to TRBJ1-6; the D gene is possibly TRBD1 (5 bases). Germline values: CDR1 SGHTS, CDR2 YDEGEE. Trimming removed 4 bases at V and 7 bases at J, with 15 bases between. The CDR3 has 15 amino acids. The CDR3 sequence is CASSTGWGRNSPLHF. The CDR3 bases are TGTGCCAGCAGCACTGGGTGGGGCCGGAATTCACCCCTCCACTTT.

The rearrangement links TRBV5-1 to TRBJ2-7, with 14 positions matching TRBD2. The CDR3 covers 15 residues. With 3 bases clipped from V and 6 bases from J, the junction kept 5 bases outside the gene matches. Looked up from germline, CDR1 is SGHRS and CDR2 is YFSETQ. The CDR3: CASSSGLAGGREQYV. Written as DNA, the CDR3 is TGCGCCAGCAGCTCCGGACTAGCGGGGGGCCGCGAGCAGTACGTC.

This chain connects TRBV6-5 to TRBJ2-2; 13 nucleotides align to TRBD2. CDR1 is MNHEY, CDR2 SVGAGI, per germline. J lost 6 bases, V lost 4 bases, and 5 bases had no gene match. This CDR3 has 16 amino acids. CDR3 amino acids: CASSSYTSGGAGELFF. In DNA form, the CDR3 reads TGTGCCAGCAGTTCATATACTAGCGGGGGGGCCGGGGAGCTGTTTTTT.

Remarks on this clone: At the DNA level, this CDR3 is encoded by other sequences in the same sample as well. The CDR3 here is CASSLGQGAYEQYF. CDR3 DNA: TGTGCCAGCAGTTTGGGACAGGGGGCCTACGAGCAGTACTTC. J is TRBJ2-7 and V is TRBV28; 11 bases map to TRBD1. From germline, CDR1 is MDHEN and CDR2 SYDVKM. The CDR3 has 14 residues. J lost 2 bases, V lost 3 bases, and 0 bases had no gene match.

The rearrangement links TRBV27 to TRBJ2-3; a weak D match, TRBD2 (5 bases). Per germline, CDR1 MNHEY and CDR2 SMNVEV (reference sequence). Trimming pared 6 bases from V and 2 bases from J, leaving 6 bases between. The CDR3 sequence is 12 residues long. CDR3 in DNA: TGTGCCAGCAGGGACTTCACAGATACGCAGTATTTT. Protein sequence: CASRDFTDTQYF.

The V gene is TRBV4-3, the J gene TRBJ1-4, with a weak D call TRBD1 (5 bases). V was trimmed by 0 bases and J by 2 bases, leaving 7 bases between them. CDR1 is LGHNA, CDR2 YSLEER, per germline. The CDR3 is made up of 15 amino acids. CDR3 nucleotides: TGCGCCAGCAGCCAAGATGGGGGGACTAATGAAAAACTGTTTTTT. It is translated as CASSQDGGTNEKLFF.

The V and J genes are TRBV6-1 and TRBJ2-5, with D maybe TRBD2 (5 bases). This CDR3 spans 14 amino acids. Germline assignment: CDR1 MNHNS and CDR2 SASEGT. Between the trimmed V and J ends, which lost 2 bases and 2 bases, there was a span of 9 bases. The CDR3 DNA sequence: TGTGCCAGCAGTGAAAGGCGGAGGCAAGAGACCCAGTACTTC. Its protein is CASSERRRQETQYF.

This chain links TRBV28 with TRBJ1-4, with 10 nucleotides matching TRBD1. The V gene's germline CDR1 is MDHEN and CDR2 SYDVKM. The CDR3 is 15 amino acids. The V gene end was trimmed by 6 bases and the J gene end by 7 bases; junction bases not matched to a gene: 8. DNA of the CDR3: TGTGCCAGCAGGCCTCCTGGGACAGGGGTTGAAAAACTGTTTTTT. It translates to CASRPPGTGVEKLFF.

The chain is built from TRBV7-9 and TRBJ2-1; possibly TRBD1 for D (6 bases). From germline, CDR1 is SEHNR and CDR2 FQNEAQ (reference sequence). V lost 6 bases, J lost 1 base, and 10 bases lay in between. CDR3 length: 14 amino acids. The chain's CDR3 is CASSDRLSYNEQFF. DNA for the CDR3: TGTGCCAGCAGTGACAGGTTATCCTACAATGAGCAGTTCTTC.

This chain links TRBV18 with TRBJ1-5; D may be TRBD1 (5 bases). V was shortened by 3 bases and J by 2 bases, with 14 bases between the two germline ends. The CDR3 covers 16 residues. The germline V gene encodes CDR1 KGHSH and CDR2 LQKENI. CDR3 in amino acids: CASSPQGGQGNQPQHF. Written as DNA, the CDR3 is TGTGCCAGCTCACCTCAGGGAGGGCAGGGCAATCAGCCCCAGCATTTT.

The chain links TRBV5-1 to TRBJ1-5, with 10 bases matching TRBD1. The CDR3 is 15 residues long. The V gene's germline CDR1 is SGHRS and CDR2 YFSETQ. V lost 4 bases to trimming and J lost 6 bases; unmatched junction nucleotides: 7. The CDR3 spells CASSAGTGAAQPQHF. The CDR3 DNA is TGCGCCAGCAGCGCGGGGACAGGGGCCGCTCAGCCCCAGCATTTT.

This chain uses TRBV5-1 with TRBJ2-1; 9 bases fit TRBD1. In germline, CDR1 is SGHRS, CDR2 YFSETQ. Losses at the gene ends were 0 bases for V and 8 bases for J; bases not matched to a gene: 9. The CDR3 consists of 16 residues. CDR3 coding DNA: TGCGCCAGCAGCTTGGCAACAGGGGGCGCCGGGGATGAGCAGTTCTTC. Amino acid sequence: CASSLATGGAGDEQFF.